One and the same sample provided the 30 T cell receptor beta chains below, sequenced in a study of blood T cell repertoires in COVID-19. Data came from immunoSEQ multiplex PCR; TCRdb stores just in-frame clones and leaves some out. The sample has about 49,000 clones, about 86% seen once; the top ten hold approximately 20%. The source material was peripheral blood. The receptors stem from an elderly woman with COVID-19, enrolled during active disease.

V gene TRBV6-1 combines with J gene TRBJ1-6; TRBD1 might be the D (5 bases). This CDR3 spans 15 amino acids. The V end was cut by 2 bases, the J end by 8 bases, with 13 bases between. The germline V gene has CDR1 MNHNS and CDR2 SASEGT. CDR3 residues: CASSETRQPYSPLHF. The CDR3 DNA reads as TGTGCCAGCAGTGAAACCCGACAGCCTTATTCACCCCTCCACTTT.

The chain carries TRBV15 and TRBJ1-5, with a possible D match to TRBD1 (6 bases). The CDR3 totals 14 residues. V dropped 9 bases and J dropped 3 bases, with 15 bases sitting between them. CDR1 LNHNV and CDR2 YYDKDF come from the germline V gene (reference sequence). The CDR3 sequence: CATKERGANQPQHF. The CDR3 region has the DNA TGTGCCACAAAAGAGCGGGGGGCCAATCAGCCCCAGCATTTT. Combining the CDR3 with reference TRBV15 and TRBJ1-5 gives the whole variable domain DAMVIQNPRYQVTQFGKPVTLSCSQTLNHNVMYWYQQKSSQAPKLLFHYYDKDFNNEADTPDNFQSRRPNTSFCFLDIRSPGLGDTAMYLCATKERGANQPQHFGDGTRLSIL.

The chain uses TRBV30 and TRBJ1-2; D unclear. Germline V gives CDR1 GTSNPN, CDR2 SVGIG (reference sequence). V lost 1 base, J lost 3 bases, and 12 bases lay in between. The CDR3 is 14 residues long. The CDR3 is CAWSGWALDYGYTF. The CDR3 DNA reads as TGTGCCTGGAGTGGGTGGGCCCTCGACTATGGCTACACCTTC.

Here the CDR3 reads CASNSVAGSTTLSYNEQFF. CDR3 nucleotides: TGTGCCAGCAATTCTGTCGCGGGATCGACGACTCTTTCCTACAATGAGCAGTTCTTC. This chain uses TRBV28 with TRBJ2-1; tentatively, D is TRBD2 (6 bases). The germline gives CDR1 MDHEN, CDR2 SYDVKM. This CDR3 is 19 amino acids long. Trimming left V 7 bases short and J 1 base short, with 26 bases between.

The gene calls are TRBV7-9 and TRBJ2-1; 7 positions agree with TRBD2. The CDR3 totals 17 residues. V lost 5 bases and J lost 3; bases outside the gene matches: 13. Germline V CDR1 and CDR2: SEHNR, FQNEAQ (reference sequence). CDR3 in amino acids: CASSHFLSGAIYNEQFF. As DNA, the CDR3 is TGTGCCAGCAGCCATTTCTTAAGCGGGGCGATCTACAATGAGCAGTTCTTC.

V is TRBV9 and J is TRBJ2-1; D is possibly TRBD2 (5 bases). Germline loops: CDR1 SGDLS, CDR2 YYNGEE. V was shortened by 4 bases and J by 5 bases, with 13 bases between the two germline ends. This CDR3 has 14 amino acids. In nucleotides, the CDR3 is TGTGCCAGCAGCCCCCCGGGGATGAACAATGAGCAGTTCTTC. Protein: CASSPPGMNNEQFF.

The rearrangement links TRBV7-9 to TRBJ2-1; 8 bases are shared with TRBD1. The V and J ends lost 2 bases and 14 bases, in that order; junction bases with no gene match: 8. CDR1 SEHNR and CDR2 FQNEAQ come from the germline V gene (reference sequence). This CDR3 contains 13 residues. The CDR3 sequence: CASSLTGGAEEFF. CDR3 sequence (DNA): TGTGCCAGCAGCTTAACAGGGGGTGCGGAGGAGTTCTTC.

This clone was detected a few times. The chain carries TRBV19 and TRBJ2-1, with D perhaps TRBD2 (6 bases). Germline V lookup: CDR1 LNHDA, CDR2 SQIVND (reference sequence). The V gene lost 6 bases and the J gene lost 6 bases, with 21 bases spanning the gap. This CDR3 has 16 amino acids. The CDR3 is CASRDRASVSGNEQFF. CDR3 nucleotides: TGTGCCAGTAGGGACCGAGCTAGCGTCTCTGGCAATGAGCAGTTCTTC.

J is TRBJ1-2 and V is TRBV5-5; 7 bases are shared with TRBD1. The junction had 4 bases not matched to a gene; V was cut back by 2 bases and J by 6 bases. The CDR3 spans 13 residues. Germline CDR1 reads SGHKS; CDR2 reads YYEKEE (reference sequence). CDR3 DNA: TGTGCCAGCAGCTTCGGGACAGTTGATGGCTACACCTTC. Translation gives CASSFGTVDGYTF.

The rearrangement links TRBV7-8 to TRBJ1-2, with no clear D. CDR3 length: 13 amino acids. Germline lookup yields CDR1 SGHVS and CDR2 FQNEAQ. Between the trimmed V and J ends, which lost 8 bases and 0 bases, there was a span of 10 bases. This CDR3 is CASVASSNYGYTF. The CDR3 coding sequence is TGTGCCAGCGTCGCCAGTTCTAACTATGGCTACACCTTC. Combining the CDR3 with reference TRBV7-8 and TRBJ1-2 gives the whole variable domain GAGVSQSPRYKVAKRGQDVALRCDPISGHVSLFWYQQALGQGPEFLTYFQNEAQLDKSGLPSDRFFAERPEGSVSTLKIQRTQQEDSAVYLCASVASSNYGYTFGSGTRLTVV.

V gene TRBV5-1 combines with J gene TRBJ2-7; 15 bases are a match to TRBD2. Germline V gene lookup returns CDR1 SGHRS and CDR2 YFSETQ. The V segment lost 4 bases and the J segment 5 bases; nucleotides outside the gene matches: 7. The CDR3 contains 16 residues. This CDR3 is CASSPGLAGGPHEQYF. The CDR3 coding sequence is TGCGCCAGCAGCCCCGGACTAGCGGGAGGGCCCCACGAGCAGTACTTC.

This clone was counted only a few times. The CDR3 loop is CATQGTDTQYF. The CDR3 DNA follows: TGTGCCACTCAGGGCACAGATACGCAGTATTTT. The chain links TRBV7-9 to TRBJ2-3, with D uncertain. This CDR3 region has 11 residues. The V end was cut by 10 bases, the J end by 1 base, with 6 bases between. Per the germline V gene, CDR1 is SEHNR and CDR2 is FQNEAQ (reference sequence).

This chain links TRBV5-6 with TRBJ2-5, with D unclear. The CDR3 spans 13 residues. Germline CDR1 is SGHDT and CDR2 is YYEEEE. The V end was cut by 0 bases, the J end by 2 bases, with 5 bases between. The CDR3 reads CASSLGQQETQYF. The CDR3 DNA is TGTGCCAGCAGCTTGGGGCAGCAAGAGACCCAGTACTTC.

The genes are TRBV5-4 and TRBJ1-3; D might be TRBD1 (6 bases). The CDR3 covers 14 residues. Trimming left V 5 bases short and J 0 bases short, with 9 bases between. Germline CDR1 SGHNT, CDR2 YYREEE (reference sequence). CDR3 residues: CASSPQGSGNTIYF. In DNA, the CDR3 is TGTGCCAGCAGTCCACAGGGCTCTGGAAACACCATATATTTT. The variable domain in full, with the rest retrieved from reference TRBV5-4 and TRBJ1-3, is ETGVTQSPTHLIKTRGQQVTLRCSSQSGHNTVSWYQQALGQGPQFIFQYYREEENGRGNFPPRFSGLQFPNYSSELNVNALELDDSALYLCASSPQGSGNTIYFGEGSWLTVV.

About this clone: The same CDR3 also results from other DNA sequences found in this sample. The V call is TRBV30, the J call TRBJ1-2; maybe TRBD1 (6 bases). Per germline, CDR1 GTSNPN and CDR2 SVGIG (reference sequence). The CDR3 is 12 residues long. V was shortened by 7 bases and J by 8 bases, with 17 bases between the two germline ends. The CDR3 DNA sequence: TGTGCCTCCGGGGGGGGCGCATGGGGCTACACCTTC. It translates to CASGGGAWGYTF.

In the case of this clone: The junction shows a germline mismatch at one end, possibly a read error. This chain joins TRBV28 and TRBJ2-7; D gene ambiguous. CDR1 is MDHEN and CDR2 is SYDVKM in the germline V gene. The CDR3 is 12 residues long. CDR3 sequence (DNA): TGTGCCAGCACTAATTCCCCCGAACTACAAAGGTTC. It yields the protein CASTNSPELQRF. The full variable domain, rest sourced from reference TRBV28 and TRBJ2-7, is DVKVTQSSRYLVKRTGEKVFLECVQDMDHENMFWYRQDPGLGLRLIYFSYDVKMKEKGDIPEGYSVSREKKERFSLILESASTNQTSMYLCASTNSPELQRFGPGTRLTVT.

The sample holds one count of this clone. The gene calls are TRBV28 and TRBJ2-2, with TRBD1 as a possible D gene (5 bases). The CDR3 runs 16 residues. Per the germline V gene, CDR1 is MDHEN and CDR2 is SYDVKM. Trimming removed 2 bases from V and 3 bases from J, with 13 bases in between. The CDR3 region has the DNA TGTGCCAGCAGTTTACCCCAGGGCCGTCACACCGGGGAGCTGTTTTTT. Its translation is CASSLPQGRHTGELFF.

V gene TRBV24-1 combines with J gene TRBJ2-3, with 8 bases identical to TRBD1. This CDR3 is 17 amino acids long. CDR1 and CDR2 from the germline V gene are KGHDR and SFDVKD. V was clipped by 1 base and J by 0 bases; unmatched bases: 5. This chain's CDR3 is CATSDLAQGASTDTQYF. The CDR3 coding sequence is TGTGCCACCAGTGATTTAGCCCAGGGGGCGAGCACAGATACGCAGTATTTT.

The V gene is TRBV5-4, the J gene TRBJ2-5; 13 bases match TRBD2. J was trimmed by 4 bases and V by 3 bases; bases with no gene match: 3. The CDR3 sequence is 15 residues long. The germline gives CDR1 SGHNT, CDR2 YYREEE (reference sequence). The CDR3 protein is CASSYGLAGVETQYF. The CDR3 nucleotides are TGTGCCAGCAGCTACGGACTAGCGGGAGTAGAGACCCAGTACTTC.

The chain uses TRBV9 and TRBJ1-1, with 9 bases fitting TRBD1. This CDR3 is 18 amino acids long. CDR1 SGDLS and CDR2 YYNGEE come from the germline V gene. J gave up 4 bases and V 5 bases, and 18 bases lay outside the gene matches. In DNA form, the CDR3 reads TGTGCCAGCAGTCCCGGGACAGGGTCCGGGGGTCTGGGCACTGAAGCTTTCTTT. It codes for CASSPGTGSGGLGTEAFF.

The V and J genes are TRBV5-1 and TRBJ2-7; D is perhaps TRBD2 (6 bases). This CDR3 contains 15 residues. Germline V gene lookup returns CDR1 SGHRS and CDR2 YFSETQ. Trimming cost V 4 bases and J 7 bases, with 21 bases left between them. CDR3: CASSGEVGGTGEQYF. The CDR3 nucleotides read TGCGCCAGCAGCGGGGAGGTTGGCGGGACGGGAGAGCAGTACTTC.

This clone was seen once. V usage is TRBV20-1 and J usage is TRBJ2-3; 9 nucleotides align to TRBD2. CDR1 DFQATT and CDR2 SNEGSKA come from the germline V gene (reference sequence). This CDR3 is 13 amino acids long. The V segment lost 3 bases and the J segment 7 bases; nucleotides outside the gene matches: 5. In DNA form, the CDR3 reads TGCAGTGCTAGTCCGCTAGCGGGGAATACGCAGTATTTT. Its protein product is CSASPLAGNTQYF.

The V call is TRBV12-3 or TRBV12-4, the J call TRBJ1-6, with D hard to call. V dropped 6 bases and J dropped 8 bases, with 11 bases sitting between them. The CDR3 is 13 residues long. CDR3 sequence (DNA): TGTGCCAGCAGCCGGGATGGGGATTCACCCCTCCACTTT. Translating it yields CASSRDGDSPLHF.

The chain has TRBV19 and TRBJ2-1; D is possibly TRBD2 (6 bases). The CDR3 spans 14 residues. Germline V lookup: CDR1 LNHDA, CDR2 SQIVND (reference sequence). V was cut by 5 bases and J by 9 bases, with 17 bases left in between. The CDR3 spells CASSSGERFSEQFF. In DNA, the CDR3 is TGTGCCAGTAGTTCGGGGGAACGGTTCAGTGAGCAGTTCTTC.

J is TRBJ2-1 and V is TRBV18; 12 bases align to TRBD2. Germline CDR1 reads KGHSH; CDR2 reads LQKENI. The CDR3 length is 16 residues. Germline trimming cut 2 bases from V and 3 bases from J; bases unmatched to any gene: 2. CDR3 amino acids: CASSPSSGRGYNEQFF. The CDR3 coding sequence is TGTGCCAGCTCACCATCTAGCGGGAGGGGCTACAATGAGCAGTTCTTC.

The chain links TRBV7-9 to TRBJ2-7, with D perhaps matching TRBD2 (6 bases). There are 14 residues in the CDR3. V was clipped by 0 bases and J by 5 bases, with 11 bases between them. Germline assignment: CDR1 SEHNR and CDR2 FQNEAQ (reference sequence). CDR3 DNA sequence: TGTGCCAGCAGCTTAGCCGCGGGGTCTCACGAGCAGTACTTC. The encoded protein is CASSLAAGSHEQYF.

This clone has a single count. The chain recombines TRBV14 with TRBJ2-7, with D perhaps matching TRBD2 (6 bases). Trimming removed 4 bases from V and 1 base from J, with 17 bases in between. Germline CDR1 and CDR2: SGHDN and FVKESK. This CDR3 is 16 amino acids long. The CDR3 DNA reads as TGTGCCAGCAGCCTAGAAGGAGGACTATATTCCTACGAGCAGTACTTC. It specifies CASSLEGGLYSYEQYF.

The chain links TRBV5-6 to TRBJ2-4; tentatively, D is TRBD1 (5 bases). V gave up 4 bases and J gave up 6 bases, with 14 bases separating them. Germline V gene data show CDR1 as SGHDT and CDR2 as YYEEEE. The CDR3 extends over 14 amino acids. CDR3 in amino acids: CASSTWAGLNIQYF. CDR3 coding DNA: TGTGCCAGCAGCACTTGGGCAGGGCTAAACATTCAGTACTTC.

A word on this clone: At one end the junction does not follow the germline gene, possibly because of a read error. The DNA for the CDR3 is TGTGCTAGCAGCCAGAGCGGGAGGAGGGAGACCCAGTACTTC. Translated: CASSQSGRRETQYF. The chain employs TRBV7-7 and TRBJ2-5; 9 nucleotides match TRBD2. The CDR3 has 14 residues. In germline, CDR1 is SSHAT, CDR2 FNYEAQ (reference sequence).

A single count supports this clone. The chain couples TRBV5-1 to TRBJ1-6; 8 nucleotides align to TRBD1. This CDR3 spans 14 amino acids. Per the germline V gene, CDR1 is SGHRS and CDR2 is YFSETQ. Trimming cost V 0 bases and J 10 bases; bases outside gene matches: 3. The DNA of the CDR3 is TGCGCCAGCAGCTTGGGACAGGGGAGATCACCCCTCCACTTT. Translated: CASSLGQGRSPLHF. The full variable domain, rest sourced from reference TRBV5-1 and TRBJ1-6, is KAGVTQTPRYLIKTRGQQVTLSCSPISGHRSVSWYQQTPGQGLQFLFEYFSETQRNKGNFPGRFSGRQFSNSRSEMNVSTLELGDSALYLCASSLGQGRSPLHFGNGTRLTVT.